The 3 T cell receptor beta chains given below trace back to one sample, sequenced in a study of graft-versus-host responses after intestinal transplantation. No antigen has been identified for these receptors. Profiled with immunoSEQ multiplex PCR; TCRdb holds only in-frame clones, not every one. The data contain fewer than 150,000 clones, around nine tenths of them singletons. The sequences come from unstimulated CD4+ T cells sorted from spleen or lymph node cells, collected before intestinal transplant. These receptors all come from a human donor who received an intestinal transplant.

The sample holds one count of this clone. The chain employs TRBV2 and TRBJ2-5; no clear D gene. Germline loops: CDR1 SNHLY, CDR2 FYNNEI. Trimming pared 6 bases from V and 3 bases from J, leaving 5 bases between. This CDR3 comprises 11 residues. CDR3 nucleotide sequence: TGTGCCAGCAGCCGAAAAGAGACCCAGTACTTC. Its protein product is CASSRKETQYF.

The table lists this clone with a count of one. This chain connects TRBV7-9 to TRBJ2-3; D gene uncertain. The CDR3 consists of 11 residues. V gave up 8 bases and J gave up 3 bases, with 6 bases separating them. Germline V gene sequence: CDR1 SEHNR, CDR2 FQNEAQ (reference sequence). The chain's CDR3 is CASGMTDTQYF. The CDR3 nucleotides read TGTGCCAGCGGGATGACAGATACGCAGTATTTT.

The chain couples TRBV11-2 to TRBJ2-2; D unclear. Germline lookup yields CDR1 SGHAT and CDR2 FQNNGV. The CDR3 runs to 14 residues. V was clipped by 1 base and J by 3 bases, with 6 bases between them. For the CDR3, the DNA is TGTGCCAGCAGCTTAGTCGCGGACACCGGGGAGCTGTTTTTT. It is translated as CASSLVADTGELFF. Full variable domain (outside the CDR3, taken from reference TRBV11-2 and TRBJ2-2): EAGVAQSPRYKIIEKRQSVAFWCNPISGHATLYWYQQILGQGPKLLIQFQNNGVVDDSQLPKDRFSAERLKGVDSTLKIQPAKLEDSAVYLCASSLVADTGELFFGEGSRLTVL.